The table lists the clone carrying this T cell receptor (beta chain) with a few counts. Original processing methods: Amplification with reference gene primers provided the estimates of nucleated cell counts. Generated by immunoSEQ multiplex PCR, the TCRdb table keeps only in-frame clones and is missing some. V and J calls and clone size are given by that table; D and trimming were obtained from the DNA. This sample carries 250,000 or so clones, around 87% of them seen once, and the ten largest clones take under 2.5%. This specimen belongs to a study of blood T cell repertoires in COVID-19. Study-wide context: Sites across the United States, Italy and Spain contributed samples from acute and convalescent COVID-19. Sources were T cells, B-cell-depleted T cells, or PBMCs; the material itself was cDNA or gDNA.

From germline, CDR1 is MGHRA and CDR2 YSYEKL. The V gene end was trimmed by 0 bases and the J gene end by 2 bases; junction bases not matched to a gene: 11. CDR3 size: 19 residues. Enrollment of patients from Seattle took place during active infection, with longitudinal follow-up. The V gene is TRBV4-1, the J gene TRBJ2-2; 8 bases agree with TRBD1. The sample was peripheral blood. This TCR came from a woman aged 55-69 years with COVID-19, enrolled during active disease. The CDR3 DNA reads TGCGCCAGCAGCCAAGACCGGGCGAGGACAGGGCTAAACACCGGGGAGCTGTTTTTT. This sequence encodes CASSQDRARTGLNTGELFF.